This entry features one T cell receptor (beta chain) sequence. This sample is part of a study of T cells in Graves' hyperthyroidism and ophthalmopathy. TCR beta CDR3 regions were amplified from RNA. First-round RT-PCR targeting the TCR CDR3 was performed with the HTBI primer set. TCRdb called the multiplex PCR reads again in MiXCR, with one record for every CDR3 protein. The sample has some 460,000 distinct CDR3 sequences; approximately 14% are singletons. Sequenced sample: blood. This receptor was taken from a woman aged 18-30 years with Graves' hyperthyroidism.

The CDR3 DNA follows: TGTGCCAGCAGGCCCGGACAGGGGGCCTATGGCTACACCTTC. Its protein is CASRPGQGAYGYTF. The V and J genes are TRBV28 and TRBJ1-2, with TRBD1 identical over 11 bases. The junction had 4 bases not matched to a gene; V was cut back by 6 bases and J by 4 bases. The length of the CDR3 is 14 residues. Germline V lookup: CDR1 MDHEN, CDR2 SYDVKM.